The rows below give T cell receptor beta chains drawn from one sample of a study of T cell repertoires in cytomegalovirus infection. Using its own MiXCR run on the reads, TCRdb lists one record per CDR3 protein. The sample lists over 300,000 distinct CDR3 sequences, under 20% occurring once. Sequencing used PBMCs. These receptors were taken from a human donor in good health (CMV status not recorded). Some clones in this sample may be carry-over from other donors' samples. CDR3s include the opening cysteine and the closing phenylalanine or tryptophan. Fields, in order: D gene, J gene, V gene, clone size, CDR3 protein, CDR3 DNA. The D gene is left open where the match is weak. Rows give clone size only sometimes, using once, few, many, or a class for an expanded clone.

.,TRBJ1-2,TRBV7-6,few,CASTPAADPYGYTF,TGTGCCAGCACCCCTGCGGCAGACCCCTATGGCTACACCTTC
TRBD1,TRBJ1-5,TRBV7-2,many,CASSLQGAQPQHF,TGTGCCAGCAGCTTACAGGGGGCTCAGCCCCAGCATTTT
TRBD2,TRBJ2-1,TRBV20-1,.,CSARVASGNEQFF,TGCAGTGCTAGAGTGGCTAGCGGGAATGAGCAGTTCTTC
.,TRBJ2-3,TRBV18,.,CASSPTEYTQYF,TGTGCCAGCTCACCCACAGAATATACGCAGTATTTT
.,TRBJ1-4,TRBV10-3,many,CAISDGGRNEKLFF,TGTGCCATCAGTGATGGGGGGAGGAATGAAAAACTGTTTTTT
.,TRBJ1-5,TRBV10-3,.,CAISQGMGNQPQHF,TGTGCCATCAGCCAGGGGATGGGCAATCAGCCCCAGCATTTT
.,TRBJ1-3,TRBV7-9,many,CASSLAEIYSGNTIYF,TGTGCCAGCAGCTTAGCGGAGATCTACTCTGGAAACACCATATATTTT
TRBD1,TRBJ2-7,TRBV20-1,few,CSAIYPGGHSFDEQYF,TGCAGTGCCATCTATCCAGGGGGCCACTCCTTTGACGAGCAGTACTTC
TRBD1,TRBJ2-7,TRBV11-2,few,CASSLGGTGSSYEQYF,TGTGCCAGCAGCTTAGGAGGGACAGGGAGCTCCTACGAGCAGTACTTC
TRBD1,TRBJ1-1,TRBV7-2,many,CASSLAQKGAAFF,TGTGCCAGCAGCTTAGCGCAAAAGGGGGCGGCTTTCTTT
.,TRBJ2-1,TRBV20-1,few,CSARGYGTGGNEQFF,TGCAGTGCTAGAGGTTATGGAACAGGCGGCAATGAGCAGTTCTTC
.,TRBJ1-4,TRBV7-2,many,CASSLARTSLFF,TGTGCCAGCAGCTTAGCGAGGACCTCTCTGTTTTTT
.,TRBJ2-4,TRBV11-2,many,CASSVGVAKNIQYF,TGTGCCAGCAGCGTAGGGGTGGCCAAAAACATTCAGTACTTC
.,TRBJ2-5,TRBV2,.,CASNEIQETQYF,TGTGCCAGCAATGAAATACAAGAGACCCAGTACTTC
TRBD1,TRBJ2-2,TRBV10-3,.,CAISDPGQGAGELFF,TGTGCCATCAGTGACCCGGGACAGGGGGCCGGGGAGCTGTTTTTT
.,TRBJ2-7,TRBV11-2,.,CASSFRQFYEQYF,TGTGCCAGCAGCTTTCGCCAGTTCTACGAGCAGTACTTC
TRBD1,TRBJ1-2,TRBV6-6,few,CASRWTGRDYGYTF,TGTGCCAGCAGGTGGACAGGGAGGGACTATGGCTACACCTTC
.,TRBJ2-7,TRBV5-1,.,CASSLSAHSYEQYF,TGCGCCAGCAGCTTGTCGGCCCACTCCTACGAGCAGTACTTC
.,TRBJ1-5,TRBV12-3/TRBV12-4,many,CASSSALLAGNQPQHF,TGTGCCAGCAGTTCTGCTCTATTAGCTGGCAATCAGCCCCAGCATTTT
TRBD1,TRBJ2-5,TRBV7-2,few,CASSPDRGQETQYF,TGTGCCAGCAGCCCGGACAGGGGTCAAGAGACCCAGTACTTC
TRBD1,TRBJ2-6,TRBV4-1,many,CASSQDRTGSGANVLTF,TGCGCCAGCAGCCAAGATCGGACAGGGTCTGGGGCCAACGTCCTGACTTTC
.,TRBJ1-3,TRBV6-5,.,CASSYSTVPSGNTIYF,TGTGCCAGCAGTTACTCGACTGTTCCCTCTGGAAACACCATATATTTT
.,TRBJ2-1,TRBV19,.,CAISLGGTKFF,TGTGCCATCTCCCTAGGGGGGACCAAGTTCTTC
.,TRBJ1-6,TRBV2,.,CASRQQRAGYSPLHF,TGTGCCAGCAGGCAACAAAGGGCAGGCTATTCACCCCTCCACTTT
TRBD2,TRBJ2-7,TRBV18,many,CASSSGTSGVYEQYF,TGTGCCAGCTCCTCCGGAACTAGCGGAGTCTACGAGCAGTACTTC
TRBD2,TRBJ2-7,TRBV7-9,few,CASRPSGAGYEQYF,TGTGCCAGCAGACCCAGCGGGGCGGGCTACGAGCAGTACTTC
.,TRBJ2-7,TRBV5-1,many,CASSLALSFDEQYF,TGCGCCAGCAGCTTGGCTTTATCTTTCGACGAGCAGTACTTC
.,TRBJ2-3,TRBV7-2,many,CASSLDRGTDTQYF,TGTGCCAGCAGCTTAGATAGGGGCACAGATACGCAGTATTTT
.,TRBJ2-3,TRBV28,.,CASSLSRGHTGTDTQYF,TGTGCCAGCAGTTTATCACGGGGCCACACGGGGACAGATACGCAGTATTTT
TRBD2,TRBJ2-3,TRBV6-6,many,CASSQTSGDLTDTQYF,TGTGCCAGCAGTCAAACTAGCGGGGACCTCACAGATACGCAGTATTTT
.,TRBJ1-3,TRBV7-9,.,CASSLEASNSGNTIYF,TGTGCCAGCAGCTTAGAAGCCAGTAATTCTGGAAACACCATATATTTT
.,TRBJ1-1,TRBV5-6,few,CASSLRTGLPEAFF,TGTGCCAGCAGCCTCCGAACAGGGTTGCCTGAAGCTTTCTTT
.,TRBJ2-2,TRBV27,few,CASSLGYTTNTGELFF,TGTGCCAGCAGTTTAGGCTACACCACGAACACCGGGGAGCTGTTTTTT
TRBD2,TRBJ2-5,TRBV7-9,.,CASSLPAGGSGETQYF,TGTGCCAGCAGCTTACCAGCGGGGGGGTCCGGAGAGACCCAGTACTTC
TRBD1,TRBJ1-4,TRBV20-1,.,CSARDLGGLFEKLFF,TGCAGTGCTAGAGACCTAGGGGGCTTGTTTGAAAAACTGTTTTTT
.,TRBJ1-1,TRBV4-3,.,CASSQSWGETEAFF,TGCGCCAGCAGCCAATCATGGGGGGAAACTGAAGCTTTCTTT
.,TRBJ2-3,TRBV6-1,few,CASSVQTGSIDTQYF,TGTGCCAGCAGTGTCCAGACAGGCTCAATCGATACGCAGTATTTT
.,TRBJ1-1,TRBV7-8,many,CASSLGEVRTEAFF,TGTGCCAGCAGCTTAGGCGAGGTTCGGACTGAAGCTTTCTTT
.,TRBJ1-2,TRBV10-3,few,CAISDGPTGYGYTF,TGTGCCATCAGCGACGGGCCGACGGGGTATGGCTACACCTTC
.,TRBJ1-5,TRBV7-2,many,CASSRDHQPQHF,TGTGCCAGCAGCCGAGATCATCAGCCCCAGCATTTT
.,TRBJ2-2,TRBV11-3,.,CASSLRGAGNTGELFF,TGTGCCAGCAGCTTACGAGGGGCAGGGAACACCGGGGAGCTGTTTTTT